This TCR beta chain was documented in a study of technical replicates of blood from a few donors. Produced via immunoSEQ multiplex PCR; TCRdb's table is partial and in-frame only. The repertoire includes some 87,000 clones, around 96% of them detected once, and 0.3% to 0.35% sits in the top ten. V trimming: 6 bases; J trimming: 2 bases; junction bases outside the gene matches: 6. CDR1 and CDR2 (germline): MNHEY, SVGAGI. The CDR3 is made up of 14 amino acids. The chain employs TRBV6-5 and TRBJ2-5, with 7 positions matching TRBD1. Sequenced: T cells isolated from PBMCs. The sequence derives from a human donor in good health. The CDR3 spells CASRSQGRQETQYF. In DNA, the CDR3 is TGTGCCAGCAGGTCACAGGGGAGACAAGAGACCCAGTACTTC.